This T cell receptor (beta chain) was recovered during a study of T-cell memory formation after mild COVID-19. This clonotype was counted ten times or more. What it binds is not known. Notes on the study in general: Of the contracting clones, CD4+ ones lay mainly in CM and EM, and CD8+ ones in EMRA. Day 15 to 85 contracting clones showed balanced CD4/CD8; later expanders leaned CD4+.

TCRdb reprocessed the 5' RACE reads via MiXCR and lists one record per CDR3 protein. The sample lists hundreds of thousands of distinct CDR3 sequences; more than 15% were seen once. Germline lookup yields CDR1 DFQATT and CDR2 SNEGSKA (reference sequence). This CDR3 spans 13 amino acids. Unmatched junction bases numbered 2, after V lost 4 bases and J lost 6 bases. The V gene is TRBV20-1, the J gene TRBJ2-7; 14 bases map to TRBD2. Sequenced material: PBMCs or a T cell subset sorted from them (not recorded which). This sequence was found in an adult woman who had mild COVID-19 (a few samples of this study predate the infection). Cell type and time point are not known. CDR3 coding DNA: TGCAGTGCTACGGGACTAGCGGGAGTCGAGCAGTACTTC. Protein sequence: CSATGLAGVEQYF.